The entry below gives a single T cell receptor beta chain sequence along with its context. There is no known antigen for this receptor. No base-level quality is on record; no much larger clone is a single base apart. Clipping removes 7 bases from V and 6 bases from J, with 9 as the unmatched junction base count. Counted from cysteine to phenylalanine, this CDR3 has 13 amino acids. This entry keeps only the CDR3 DNA: 39 bases, framed from base 1. Reading the germline V gene gives CDR1 ENHRY and CDR2 SYGVKD. The method was PCR. The listed sequencing device is Illumina HiSeq 2500. To normalize quantification of the TCRbeta repertoire, the TCR libraries were built with molecular barcoding that relied on unique molecular identifiers. TCRdb reprocessing: public reads trimmed at Q25 with fastp, clones called with MiXCR, in-frame beta chains kept. All rows with the same CDR3 protein become a single entry with the most common DNA and genes. This sample comprises approximately 170,000 distinct CDR3 sequences, more than 9.5% of them detected only once. The leading ten clones occupy approximately 13% of the sample.

The treatment or condition label of this sample denotes: allogeneic hematopoietic cell transplantation with graft depleted of TCRalphabeta T cells and CD19 B cells. The transplant recipients were children given TCRalphabeta/CD19-depleted allogeneic hematopoietic cell grafts. This sample was included in a study of T-cell reconstitution after alpha-beta-depleted transplantation in children (dated by TCRdb to 2016 to 2017). Study-level background: T-cell immune reconstitution after TCRalphabeta/CD19-depleted allogeneic hematopoietic cell transplantation in children was quantitatively tracked in the study by means of TCR repertoire profiling.

The investigation overall reported the following: The apparently early alphabetaT-cell count recovery about two months after transplant was reportedly dependent on only several hundred rapidly expanded clones derived from non-depleted graft cells. In some patients, the high TCRbeta diversity seen at day 60 was put down to recipient T cells and intrathymic progenitors that had survived conditioning. The frequencies of hyperexpanded clones fell over the following months, and after one year, T-cell counts and TCRbeta diversity were mostly attributed to newly produced T cells.

This chain is built from TRBV10-3 and TRBJ2-7, and 7 junction bases match TRBD1. This TCR was sampled from a boy aged 2 to 9 with acute myeloid leukemia, due to receive a stem cell transplant. This specimen was PBMCs, taken before TCRalphabeta/CD19-depleted stem cell transplant. The CDR3 amino acid sequence is: CAIKGTDVREQYF. The sequenced DNA is TGTGCCATCAAGGGGACAGATGTTCGCGAGCAGTACTTC.